This T cell receptor beta chain was captured by sequencing in a study of T cells in Graves' hyperthyroidism and ophthalmopathy. Study-wide points: Model output signaled ophthalmopathy a median roughly 6 months ahead of onset. In the blood, most expanded thyroid clonotypes above 0.001 appeared as well. The authors' 13 V-J model separated ophthalmopathy from stable hyperthyroidism.

This clonotype has a count of ten or more. The antigen is undetermined. Newly diagnosed patients aged 18 to 65 had hyperthyroidism of under 2 months' duration. What was amplified from RNA transcripts were TCR beta CDR3 regions. The study used the HTBI primer set for a first-round RT-PCR of the TCR CDR3. In TCRdb, the multiplex PCR reads were re-called with MiXCR into one record per CDR3 protein. The sample includes 500,000 to 650,000 distinct CDR3 sequences, 14% of them seen just once. The CDR3 runs to 15 residues. The germline V and J ends were trimmed by 0 bases and 2 bases, with 10 bases remaining between them. Germline V gene lookup returns CDR1 SGHAT and CDR2 FQNNGV.

Sequences were obtained from blood. The V gene is TRBV11-2, the J gene TRBJ1-1; D call uncertain. This clonotype was obtained from a woman aged 40-49 years with Graves' hyperthyroidism. The CDR3 spells CASSLDWSPNTEAFF. The CDR3 DNA is TGTGCCAGCAGCTTAGATTGGTCACCTAACACTGAAGCTTTCTTT.